The 14 T cell receptor beta chains in this list originate from one sample, sequenced in a study of T-cell reconstitution after alpha-beta-depleted transplantation in children. The TCRbeta library was prepared with unique molecular identifiers. One entry per CDR3 protein, called by TCRdb with MiXCR from the PCR reads. The sample includes around 230,000 distinct CDR3 sequences, 17% seen only once; the top ten take approximately 40%. This specimen was PBMCs, mostly from graft donor cells, taken 360 days after TCRalphabeta/CD19-depleted stem cell transplant. These receptors were collected from a male patient aged 2 to 9 who had a stem cell transplant for acute lymphoblastic leukemia, so the T cells may come from the graft donor.

The rearrangement joins TRBV6-1 to TRBJ2-2; D uncertain. The CDR3 consists of 14 residues. Trimming stripped 4 bases from V and 4 bases from J, with 10 bases between. Germline assignment: CDR1 MNHNS and CDR2 SASEGT. The CDR3, as DNA: TGTGCCAGCAGTGTGCTAGTGGCCACCGGGGAGCTGTTTTTT. The encoded protein is CASSVLVATGELFF.

Only a few counts were recorded for this clonotype. The chain carries TRBV5-5 and TRBJ2-5; 8 nucleotides line up with TRBD2. Germline CDR1 is SGHKS and CDR2 is YYEKEE (reference sequence). This CDR3 is built from 17 residues. The trim removed 3 bases at V and 1 base at J, leaving 11 bases unmatched. This chain's CDR3 is CASSWPLKRGTQETQYF. The CDR3 region has the DNA TGTGCCAGCAGCTGGCCGTTGAAGCGGGGGACCCAAGAGACCCAGTACTTC.

This clonotype was observed a handful of times. The chain couples TRBV2 to TRBJ2-4, with D perhaps matching TRBD2 (7 bases). CDR1 and CDR2 from the germline V gene are SNHLY and FYNNEI. The CDR3 is made up of 13 amino acids. Between the trimmed V and J ends, which lost 11 bases and 7 bases, there was a span of 18 bases. This CDR3 reads CASRRGARNIQYF. CDR3 sequence (DNA): TGTGCCTCACGACGGGGGGCAAGGAACATTCAGTACTTC.

Turning to this clonotype: A much larger clone lies one base from this, so it may be a read error. The genes are TRBV7-3 and TRBJ2-2, with a weak D call TRBD2 (5 bases). Germline V gene lookup returns CDR1 SGHTA and CDR2 FQGTGA. The CDR3 spans 18 residues. CDR3 sequence reads: CATSFFLPLGPNTGELFF. Written as DNA, the CDR3 is TGTGCCACCAGCTTCTTCCTTCCACTAGGACCGAACACCGGGGAGCTGTTTTTT. Filled out from reference TRBV7-3 and TRBJ2-2, the complete variable domain reads GAGVSQTPSNKVTEKGKYVELRCDPISGHTALYWYRQSLGQGPEFLIYFQGTGAADDSGLPNDRFFAVRPEGSVSTLKIQRTERGDSAVYLCATSFFLPLGPNTGELFFGEGSRLTVL.

CDR3 bases: TGTGCCAGTAGTATCTCCGGTCATTTCTCCTACGAGCAGTACTTC. This encodes CASSISGHFSYEQYF. The chain recombines TRBV19 with TRBJ2-7; no reliable D call. This CDR3 has 15 residues. Trimming pared 3 bases from V and 0 bases from J, leaving 12 bases between. CDR1 LNHDA and CDR2 SQIVND come from the germline V gene (reference sequence).

This clonotype has only a few counts. This chain uses TRBV12-3 or TRBV12-4 with TRBJ2-7; the match to TRBD1 covers 9 bases. V lost 5 bases, J lost 5 bases, and 10 bases stayed unmatched. The CDR3 extends over 15 amino acids. The CDR3 nucleotides read TGTGCCAGCAGTCCGATGGGACAGGGACAGAACGAGCAGTACTTC. It translates to CASSPMGQGQNEQYF.

At least ten counts were recorded for this clonotype. The chain is built from TRBV5-6 and TRBJ2-1; TRBD1 matches 8 bases. The V and J ends lost 1 base and 4 bases, in that order; junction bases with no gene match: 4. The germline gives CDR1 SGHDT, CDR2 YYEEEE. The CDR3 has 15 residues. The CDR3 loop is CASSLRGQGYNEQFF. CDR3 bases: TGTGCCAGCAGCTTGCGCGGACAGGGTTACAATGAGCAGTTCTTC. The full variable domain, rest sourced from reference TRBV5-6 and TRBJ2-1, is DAGVTQSPTHLIKTRGQQVTLRCSPKSGHDTVSWYQQALGQGPQFIFQYYEEEERQRGNFPDRFSGHQFPNYSSELNVNALLLGDSALYLCASSLRGQGYNEQFFGPGTRLTVL.

The table lists this clonotype with a few counts. The CDR3 sequence is CASSALRDRIWNTGELFF. The CDR3 DNA reads TGTGCCAGCAGTGCCCTCCGGGACAGGATTTGGAACACCGGGGAGCTGTTTTTT. This rearrangement joins TRBV6-4 to TRBJ2-2; TRBD1 matches 8 bases. V shed 4 bases, J shed 1 base, and the junction held 11 bases outside the gene matches. Germline V gives CDR1 MRHNA, CDR2 SNTAGT. The CDR3 length is 18 residues.

The V and J genes are TRBV6-1 and TRBJ1-1, with no clear D. Looked up from germline, CDR1 is MNHNS and CDR2 is SASEGT. This CDR3 has 12 amino acids. V lost 8 bases and J 0 bases, leaving 7 bases between the germline ends. For the CDR3, the DNA is TGTGCCAGCCGGCGATTGAACACTGAAGCTTTCTTT. Protein product: CASRRLNTEAFF.

This clonotype turned up a few times. The J gene is TRBJ2-1, the V gene TRBV3-1, with TRBD2 matching 13 bases. The CDR3 totals 15 residues. The trim removed 4 bases at V and 7 bases at J, leaving 4 bases unmatched. Looked up from germline, CDR1 is LGHDT and CDR2 is YNNKEL (reference sequence). The CDR3 spells CASSLRTSGGNEQFF. In DNA, the CDR3 is TGTGCCAGCAGCCTTCGGACTAGCGGGGGTAATGAGCAGTTCTTC.

This sequence joins TRBV12-3 or TRBV12-4 and TRBJ1-5; no clear D. The CDR3 extends over 14 amino acids. Trimming left V 3 bases short and J 2 bases short, with 8 bases between. The CDR3 protein is CASSFDPGNQPQHF. The CDR3 bases are TGTGCCAGCAGTTTTGACCCCGGCAATCAGCCCCAGCATTTT.

This clonotype showed up many times. This rearrangement joins TRBV5-1 to TRBJ2-5; D gene unclear. V lost 0 bases and J lost 1, with 10 bases in between. The CDR3 loop spans 15 amino acids. The germline CDR1 and CDR2 sequences are SGHRS and YFSETQ. The CDR3 sequence is CASSLVPGVQETQYF. CDR3 DNA: TGCGCCAGCAGCTTGGTGCCTGGGGTCCAAGAGACCCAGTACTTC.

The chain employs TRBV5-1 and TRBJ2-5; TRBD2 matches 9 bases. The germline V gene encodes CDR1 SGHRS and CDR2 YFSETQ. With 4 bases clipped from V and 1 base from J, the junction kept 5 bases outside the gene matches. The CDR3 covers 15 residues. In DNA, the CDR3 is TGCGCCAGCAGCGGCGGGGGGGCCTCCCAAGAGACCCAGTACTTC. Protein sequence: CASSGGGASQETQYF.

In this sample, this clonotype turned up many times. The rearrangement links TRBV7-6 to TRBJ2-6; TRBD2 aligns across 12 bases. The CDR3 runs 18 residues. V was pared by 1 base and J by 1 base, with 2 bases of the junction left unmatched. Germline loops: CDR1 SGHVS, CDR2 FNYEAQ. The chain's CDR3 is CASSLELAGGSGANVLTF. CDR3 in DNA: TGTGCCAGCAGCTTAGAGCTAGCGGGGGGGTCTGGGGCCAACGTCCTGACTTTC. Complete variable domain (other parts from reference TRBV7-6 and TRBJ2-6): GAGVSQSPRYKVTKRGQDVALRCDPISGHVSLYWYRQALGQGPEFLTYFNYEAQQDKSGLPNDRFSAERPEGSISTLTIQRTEQRDSAMYRCASSLELAGGSGANVLTFGAGSRLTVL.